This is a list of T cell receptor beta chains from one sample in a study of cytotoxic CD8 clonotypes in ibrutinib-treated CLL. Generated by immunoSEQ multiplex PCR, the TCRdb table keeps only in-frame clones and is missing some. Of more than 85,000 clones in the sample, around 73% are singletons; the top ten hold about 34%. Sequenced here: PBMCs, sampled after 12 months of ibrutinib treatment. The source of these receptors is a human donor with chronic lymphocytic leukemia. Both conserved end residues are part of each CDR3. D genes are given only for firm matches.

len	v_gene	j_gene	d_gene	CDR3nt	CDR3aa
13	TRBV6-6	TRBJ2-5	-	TGTGCCAGCAGTTCTTTGGGCCTAAAGACCCAGTACTTC	CASSSLGLKTQYF
14	TRBV18	TRBJ2-5	TRBD1	TGTGCCAGCTCACCACAGGGGGCAGGAGAGACCCAGTACTTC	CASSPQGAGETQYF
13	TRBV6-6	TRBJ1-6	TRBD1	TGTGCCGGCAGCCGGGACAGCCATTCACCCCTCCACTTT	CAGSRDSHSPLHF
16	TRBV29-1	TRBJ2-1	-	TGCAGCGTTGTCCCACTAGGGTCAGGGCGTTTGGGGGAGCAGTTCTTC	CSVVPLGSGRLGEQFF
15	TRBV10-3	TRBJ2-7	TRBD2	TGTGCCATCAGTGTTGGACTAGCGGGGGGGCACGAGCAGTACTTC	CAISVGLAGGHEQYF
12	TRBV6-1	TRBJ1-5	TRBD1	TGTGCCAGCAGACAGGGGAATCAGCCCCAGCATTTT	CASRQGNQPQHF
15	TRBV6-6	TRBJ1-6	-	TGTGCCAGCAGACCGGGGAGTTCCACAAATTCACCCCTCCACTTT	CASRPGSSTNSPLHF
13	TRBV5-1	TRBJ2-7	TRBD1	TGCGCCAGCAGCTGGAGGACAGGGGACGAGCAGTACTTC	CASSWRTGDEQYF
14	TRBV7-7	TRBJ2-5	-	TGTGCCAGCAGCCTAGGGATTCCCAAAGAGACCCAGTACTTC	CASSLGIPKETQYF
13	TRBV6-5	TRBJ2-3	TRBD2	TGTGCCATCGGGGGGGGCCGTCTAGATACGCAGTATTTT	CAIGGGRLDTQYF
14	TRBV28	TRBJ2-7	-	TGTGCCAGCAGTCCCCGAGGGGTTAACTACGAGCAGTACTTC	CASSPRGVNYEQYF
15	TRBV7-8	TRBJ2-7	TRBD1	TGTGCCAGCAGCCGTCCCGGGACAGGGGATTACGAGCAGTACTTC	CASSRPGTGDYEQYF
16	TRBV5-4	TRBJ1-6	-	TGTGCCAGCAGCCTTCTTTATGATTCCTATAATTCACCCCTCCACTTT	CASSLLYDSYNSPLHF
13	TRBV12-5	TRBJ1-2	-	TGTGCTAGTGGTTTGGTAGGAGTATATGGCTACACCTTC	CASGLVGVYGYTF
14	TRBV5-1	TRBJ1-1	-	TGCGCCAGCAGCTTGGGCGGACCCAGGGCTGAAGCTTTCTTT	CASSLGGPRAEAFF
14	TRBV2	TRBJ2-5	-	TGTGCCAGCAGTGAAGTAGGGCCCCAAGAGACCCAGTACTTC	CASSEVGPQETQYF
17	TRBV19	TRBJ1-1	TRBD1	TGTGCCAGTACCCCCATCCCCCGGACAGGTCTAAACACTGAAGCTTTCTTT	CASTPIPRTGLNTEAFF
15	TRBV28	TRBJ2-7	TRBD1	TGTGCCAGCCAAACCGGGGACAGGGGGCGAGGGGAGCAGTACTTC	CASQTGDRGRGEQYF
13	TRBV7-8	TRBJ2-3	-	TGTGCCAGCAGCTTAGGGCTAGGAGATACGCAGTATTTT	CASSLGLGDTQYF
15	TRBV18	TRBJ1-5	-	TGTGCCAGCTCAGTCGGGACGCACGGCAATCAGCCCCAGCATTTT	CASSVGTHGNQPQHF
11	TRBV20-1	TRBJ1-1	-	TGCAGTGCTAGGGACAGAACTGGAGCTTTCTTT	CSARDRTGAFF
16	TRBV6-5	TRBJ2-2	TRBD1	TGTGCCAGCAGTTGGGCTGAGACAGGGGCTACCGGGGAGCTGTTTTTT	CASSWAETGATGELFF
14	TRBV7-7	TRBJ1-1	TRBD1	TGTGCCGTCAGCGATGGGACAGGGAACACTGAAGCTTTCTTT	CAVSDGTGNTEAFF